Below, 18 T cell receptor beta chains from the same sample are listed, as sequenced in a study of PD-L1 blockade in urothelial cancer. Produced via immunoSEQ multiplex PCR; TCRdb's table is partial and in-frame only. Among tens of thousands of clones, 70% to 90% were seen once, and the ten largest hold under 3.5%. The sequencing here drew on PBMCs, taken around atezolizumab (anti-PD-L1) treatment. These receptors came from a man in his fifties or sixties with urothelial cancer.

The V and J genes are TRBV5-4 and TRBJ2-5; 9 bases line up with TRBD2. The V gene end was trimmed by 2 bases and the J gene end by 7 bases; junction bases not matched to a gene: 6. The CDR3 loop spans 14 amino acids. The germline V gene has CDR1 SGHNT and CDR2 YYREEE (reference sequence). CDR3: CASSFLREGGTQYF. DNA for the CDR3: TGTGCCAGCAGCTTCTTGCGGGAGGGCGGGACCCAGTACTTC.

The chain links TRBV6-1 to TRBJ2-4; 8 bases align to TRBD1. The trim removed 2 bases at V and 2 bases at J, leaving 5 bases unmatched. Germline V gene sequence: CDR1 MNHNS, CDR2 SASEGT. The CDR3 runs to 16 residues. CDR3 nucleotide sequence: TGTGCCAGCAGTGAACAACAGGGGGTTTCCAAAAACATTCAGTACTTC. It is translated as CASSEQQGVSKNIQYF.

This clone came up a few times. This chain links TRBV7-2 with TRBJ2-5, with TRBD2 matching 9 bases. Per the germline V gene, CDR1 is SGHTA and CDR2 is FQGNSA. The CDR3 runs to 16 residues. V was clipped by 0 bases and J by 2 bases; unmatched bases: 4. CDR3 sequence reads: CASSLAATSGQETQYF. The CDR3 DNA follows: TGTGCCAGCAGCTTAGCGGCGACTAGCGGACAAGAGACCCAGTACTTC.

CDR3 sequence reads: CAIRAGAYYEQYF. CDR3 nucleotide sequence: TGTGCCATTCGAGCGGGAGCCTACTACGAGCAGTACTTC. The chain joins TRBV28 to TRBJ2-7; 8 nucleotides agree with TRBD2. With V trimmed by 10 bases and J by 3 bases, 8 bases remained unmatched. The germline V gene has CDR1 MDHEN and CDR2 SYDVKM. This CDR3 spans 13 amino acids.

V is TRBV7-9 and J is TRBJ2-7; 11 bases align to TRBD2. Germline CDR1 reads SEHNR; CDR2 reads FQNEAQ (reference sequence). The CDR3 contains 16 residues. V shed 8 bases and J 4 bases; nucleotides not matched to a gene: 13. Here the CDR3 reads CASAEGSGTSGYEQYF. The CDR3 DNA sequence: TGTGCCAGCGCCGAGGGGTCCGGGACTAGCGGTTACGAGCAGTACTTC.

The chain uses TRBV6-6 and TRBJ1-6, with a tentative D call TRBD1 (5 bases). Trimming shortened V by 6 bases and J by 9 bases, and 15 bases separated the two germline ends. The CDR3 is made up of 14 amino acids. The V gene's germline CDR1 is MNHNY and CDR2 SVGAGI (reference sequence). CDR3 protein: CASRPKGQGSPLHF. The CDR3 DNA sequence: TGTGCCAGCAGGCCCAAGGGGCAGGGTTCACCCCTCCACTTT.

The J gene is TRBJ2-2, the V gene TRBV5-4, with 8 positions matching TRBD1. The V gene's germline CDR1 is SGHNT and CDR2 YYREEE (reference sequence). The CDR3 has 16 residues. The V segment lost 6 bases and the J segment 5 bases; nucleotides outside the gene matches: 12. CDR3 protein: CASTKWVQGATGELFF. CDR3 DNA: TGTGCCAGCACCAAATGGGTTCAGGGGGCTACCGGGGAGCTGTTTTTT.

The chain joins TRBV7-9 to TRBJ2-1; 7 nucleotides agree with TRBD2. This CDR3 contains 14 residues. CDR1 is SEHNR and CDR2 is FQNEAQ in the germline V gene (reference sequence). V was pared by 4 bases and J by 4 bases, with 4 bases of the junction left unmatched. This chain's CDR3 is CASSSRLAYNEQFF. The CDR3 nucleotides are TGTGCCAGCAGCTCTCGACTAGCTTACAATGAGCAGTTCTTC.

DNA of the CDR3: TGTGCCTGGAGTGGCGCTAGCCCAGATACGCAGTATTTT. Protein product: CAWSGASPDTQYF. This chain uses TRBV30 with TRBJ2-3; D is possibly TRBD2 (5 bases). The CDR3 totals 13 residues. The V and J ends lost 1 base and 4 bases respectively, with 9 bases between them. Germline V lookup: CDR1 GTSNPN, CDR2 SVGIG (reference sequence).

V gene TRBV5-1 combines with J gene TRBJ2-1; weak D call: TRBD1 (6 bases). Germline CDR1 SGHRS, CDR2 YFSETQ. The CDR3 is made up of 15 amino acids. The V and J ends lost 5 bases and 0 bases respectively, with 12 bases between them. As DNA, the CDR3 is TGCGCCAGCAGTCCCGGGACAAACTCCTACAATGAGCAGTTCTTC. Its translation is CASSPGTNSYNEQFF.

This clone has just one count. The CDR3 sequence is CASSLTGGGTGELFF. The CDR3 DNA sequence: TGCGCCAGCAGCCTAACAGGGGGCGGGACCGGGGAGCTGTTTTTT. The chain combines TRBV4-3 with TRBJ2-2; 9 positions match TRBD1. The J segment lost 5 bases and the V segment lost 4 bases, leaving 5 bases of the junction unmatched. The CDR3 has 15 amino acids. The germline gives CDR1 LGHNA, CDR2 YSLEER.

In its sample, this clone was seen a few times. This chain joins TRBV29-1 and TRBJ2-1; D call uncertain. V lost 4 bases, J lost 1 base, and 11 bases lay in between. The CDR3 consists of 14 residues. The germline CDR1 and CDR2 sequences are SQVTM and ANQGSEA. CDR3 DNA: TGCAGCGTTGCGGTGACCGGGTCCTACAATGAGCAGTTCTTC. This sequence encodes CSVAVTGSYNEQFF.

J is TRBJ2-7 and V is TRBV6-1, with TRBD1 identical over 7 bases. V was clipped by 6 bases and J by 3 bases; unmatched bases: 11. The length of the CDR3 is 15 residues. The V gene's germline CDR1 is MNHNS and CDR2 SASEGT. The CDR3 loop reads CASRDYRGPFYEQYF. CDR3 bases: TGTGCCAGCAGAGATTACAGGGGCCCTTTCTACGAGCAGTACTTC.

The chain links TRBV23-1 to TRBJ1-5; 7 bases match TRBD1. TRBV23-1 is filed as an ORF, its function uncertain. CDR3 length: 17 residues. The J segment lost 6 bases and the V segment lost 4 bases, leaving 15 bases of the junction unmatched. This chain's CDR3 is CASSLGQDYLDSQPQHF. The CDR3 coding sequence is TGCGCCAGCAGTCTAGGACAGGATTATTTGGACAGTCAGCCCCAGCATTTT.

The chain joins TRBV5-1 to TRBJ2-7, with 8 nucleotides matching TRBD1. The CDR3 length is 14 residues. Germline V gene sequence: CDR1 SGHRS, CDR2 YFSETQ. V shed 3 bases and J 3 bases; nucleotides not matched to a gene: 5. CDR3 coding DNA: TGCGCCAGCAGCTCGGGACAGGCCCTCTACGAGCAGTACTTC. Translated: CASSSGQALYEQYF.

The chain has TRBV19 and TRBJ1-5; weak D call: TRBD1 (6 bases). CDR3 size: 14 residues. V shed 3 bases and J shed 3 bases, with 9 bases lying between them. Germline lookup yields CDR1 LNHDA and CDR2 SQIVND (reference sequence). DNA for the CDR3: TGTGCCAGTAGTATGACAGGAAACAATCAGCCCCAGCATTTT. This gives the protein CASSMTGNNQPQHF.

The chain combines TRBV19 with TRBJ1-6, with D unclear. CDR1 is LNHDA and CDR2 is SQIVND in the germline V gene (reference sequence). The CDR3 sequence is 16 residues long. Between the trimmed V and J ends, which lost 0 bases and 7 bases, there was a span of 13 bases. The CDR3 sequence is CASSIDQSPTNSPLHF. The CDR3 bases are TGTGCCAGTAGTATAGATCAGTCACCAACAAATTCACCCCTCCACTTT.

The chain joins TRBV9 to TRBJ2-1; 9 nucleotides line up with TRBD2. CDR1 is SGDLS, CDR2 YYNGEE, per germline. The CDR3 runs to 15 residues. V lost 1 base to trimming and J lost 4 bases; unmatched junction nucleotides: 3. The CDR3 spells CASSVTSGSYNEQFF. DNA of the CDR3: TGTGCCAGCAGCGTAACTAGCGGGTCATACAATGAGCAGTTCTTC.